This is a list of T cell receptor beta chains from one sample in a study of shared clonotypes between healthy human individuals. The table came from immunoSEQ multiplex PCR; TCRdb's copy has only in-frame clones and leaves some out. The data show around 2.5 million clones, approximately 93% seen once. Sequencing was performed on naive CD4+ T cells from PBMCs. The receptors were sampled from a young man in good health. Some clones in this sample may be carry-over from other donors' samples. CDR3s include the opening cysteine and the closing phenylalanine or tryptophan. The D gene is left open where the match is weak. Only some rows state a clone size, as once, few, many or a class for expanded clones.

d_gene | abundance | j_gene | v_gene | CDR3aa | CDR3nt
NA | NA | TRBJ2-7 | TRBV29-1 | CSASTGDEQYF | TGCAGCGCTTCGACAGGTGACGAGCAGTACTTC
NA | NA | TRBJ2-5 | TRBV5-1 | CASSLGGQETQYF | TGCGCCAGCAGCTTAGGGGGCCAAGAGACCCAGTACTTC
TRBD2 | NA | TRBJ2-2 | TRBV2 | CASRGSSGIGTGELFF | TGTGCCAGCCGAGGGAGTAGCGGGATTGGCACCGGGGAGCTGTTTTTT
NA | NA | TRBJ2-6 | TRBV21-1 | CASTRTGWAAAFTGANVLTF | TGTGCCAGCACCCGGACAGGGTGGGCCGCAGCGTTCACTGGGGCCAACGTCCTGACTTTC
TRBD2 | NA | TRBJ2-3 | TRBV5-1 | CASSPRAGGPSDTQYF | TGCGCCAGCAGCCCAAGAGCGGGAGGGCCTTCAGATACGCAGTATTTT
NA | NA | TRBJ1-5 | TRBV28 | CASSPGRTTRDQPQHF | TGTGCCAGCAGTCCCGGGCGGACGACTAGGGACCAGCCCCAGCATTTT
TRBD1 | NA | TRBJ2-7 | TRBV6-1 | CASRRQGQNYEQYF | TGTGCCAGCAGAAGACAGGGACAAAACTACGAGCAGTACTTC
TRBD2 | NA | TRBJ2-1 | TRBV27 | CASSSLSGSLTHEQFF | TGTGCCAGCAGTTCCCTTAGCGGGAGCCTGACCCATGAGCAGTTCTTC
NA | NA | TRBJ2-1 | TRBV11-2 | CASSSPKASRGEQFF | TGTGCCAGCAGCTCCCCCAAAGCGTCCAGGGGTGAGCAGTTCTTC
NA | NA | TRBJ1-1 | TRBV14 | CASSPRRPDNTEAFF | TGTGCCAGCAGCCCCCGTCGGCCAGACAACACTGAAGCTTTCTTT
TRBD2 | once | TRBJ2-3 | TRBV30 | CAWSVAGLARPDTQYF | TGTGCCTGGAGTGTAGCGGGACTAGCCCGTCCAGATACGCAGTATTTT
NA | NA | TRBJ2-7 | TRBV7-8 | CASSSSAEQYF | TGTGCCAGCAGCTCCTCCGCCGAGCAGTACTTC
TRBD1 | NA | TRBJ1-2 | TRBV28 | CAIPNQSGTGPYGYTF | TGTGCCATCCCGAACCAATCCGGGACAGGGCCCTATGGCTACACCTTC
NA | NA | TRBJ1-4 | TRBV5-4 | CASSDGGGSEKLFF | TGTGCCAGCAGCGATGGGGGGGGCTCTGAAAAACTGTTTTTT
NA | NA | TRBJ1-6 | TRBV5-4 | CASSFGDRISPLHF | TGTGCCAGCAGCTTTGGGGATAGGATTTCACCCCTCCACTTT
TRBD1 | NA | TRBJ1-2 | TRBV2 | CASNQGQDHYGYTF | TGTGCCAGCAACCAGGGACAGGATCACTATGGCTACACCTTC
TRBD1 | NA | TRBJ1-3 | TRBV4-1 | CASSQGQLDTIYF | TGCGCCAGCAGCCAGGGACAGTTGGACACCATATATTTT
TRBD2 | NA | TRBJ2-2 | TRBV5-4 | CASSTGTSGRSTGELFF | TGTGCCAGCAGCACCGGGACTAGCGGGAGAAGCACCGGGGAGCTGTTTTTT
NA | NA | TRBJ1-2 | TRBV6-1 | CASSAGVYGYTF | TGTGCCAGCAGTGCCGGGGTCTATGGCTACACCTTC
TRBD2 | NA | TRBJ2-2 | TRBV7-8 | CASSRPWEGRELFF | TGTGCCAGCAGCCGACCGTGGGAGGGCCGGGAGCTGTTTTTT
TRBD1 | NA | TRBJ1-4 | TRBV2 | CASNQDRAGEKLFF | TGTGCCAGCAACCAGGACAGGGCTGGTGAAAAACTGTTTTTT
NA | NA | TRBJ1-4 | TRBV2 | CAISPDRSEEKLFF | TGTGCCATCTCTCCAGACAGGAGTGAGGAAAAACTGTTTTTT
NA | NA | TRBJ1-2 | TRBV28 | CASSSRYYGYTF | TGTGCCAGCAGTTCCCGCTACTATGGCTACACCTTC
TRBD1 | NA | TRBJ2-7 | TRBV2 | CASSGQGPSYEQYF | TGTGCCAGCAGTGGACAGGGGCCCTCCTACGAGCAGTACTTC
NA | NA | TRBJ2-4 | TRBV15 | CATSREEVKNIQYF | TGTGCCACCAGCAGAGAGGAAGTCAAAAACATTCAGTACTTC
NA | NA | TRBJ1-1 | TRBV29-1 | CSVPLSGDTEAFF | TGCAGCGTCCCCTTAAGTGGGGACACTGAAGCTTTCTTT
TRBD1 | NA | TRBJ1-2 | TRBV11-2 | CASSSPPGQGFSGLYGYTF | TGTGCCAGCAGCTCCCCGCCGGGACAGGGATTTAGCGGACTATATGGCTACACCTTC
TRBD1 | NA | TRBJ1-3 | TRBV7-9 | CAIDQGDGNTIYF | TGTGCCATCGATCAGGGGGATGGAAACACCATATATTTT
TRBD1 | NA | TRBJ2-1 | TRBV29-1 | CSVGQGPYNEQFF | TGCAGCGTTGGACAGGGTCCCTACAATGAGCAGTTCTTC
TRBD2 | NA | TRBJ2-5 | TRBV7-2 | CASSSQAGARETQYF | TGTGCCAGCAGCTCCCAAGCGGGAGCAAGGGAGACCCAGTACTTC
NA | NA | TRBJ1-3 | TRBV5-1 | CASTQDPSGNTIYF | TGCGCCAGCACCCAAGATCCCTCTGGAAACACCATATATTTT
NA | NA | TRBJ1-2 | TRBV2 | CASSGSREWGYTF | TGTGCCAGCAGTGGAAGTAGGGAGTGGGGCTACACCTTC
NA | NA | TRBJ1-5 | TRBV30 | CAWSSAHQPQHF | TGTGCCTGGAGTTCGGCGCATCAGCCCCAGCATTTT
TRBD2 | NA | TRBJ2-2 | TRBV4-3 | CASSYGLADNTGELFF | TGCGCCAGCAGCTACGGACTAGCGGATAACACCGGGGAGCTGTTTTTT
NA | NA | TRBJ2-3 | TRBV7-9 | CASSLTPGSTDTQYF | TGTGCCAGCAGCTTAACGCCAGGGAGCACAGATACGCAGTATTTT